Presented here are 7 T cell receptor beta chains from one specimen sequenced in a study of T cells in localized non-small cell lung cancer. Profiling relied on immunoSEQ multiplex PCR, and the TCRdb table lists in-frame clones only, not all of them. Of around 1,700 clones in the sample, approximately 24% were seen once. The sequences come from normal lung tissue next to the tumor, collected before any cancer treatment. These receptors were collected from a woman aged 35-75 years with stage I lung adenocarcinoma.

This clone was seen a few times. The J gene is TRBJ1-6, the V gene TRBV14; D not resolved. CDR3 length equals 13 residues. Germline CDR1 SGHDN, CDR2 FVKESK. V was cut by 8 bases and J by 9 bases, with 14 bases left in between. CDR3 region: CASGRTLTSPLHF. The DNA of the CDR3 is TGTGCCAGCGGTAGGACCTTAACTTCACCCCTCCACTTT.

This clone showed up just a few times. The chain links TRBV28 to TRBJ2-5, with a weak D call TRBD2 (6 bases). With 2 bases removed from V and 1 base from J, the gap between germline ends came to 11 bases. This CDR3 has 15 residues. Germline lookup yields CDR1 MDHEN and CDR2 SYDVKM. In nucleotides, the CDR3 is TGTGCCAGCAGTTTAGCCGGAGGGCTCCAAGAGACCCAGTACTTC. It is translated as CASSLAGGLQETQYF.

This clone is deemed medium-sized. The rearrangement joins TRBV9 to TRBJ2-7, with a tentative D call TRBD1 (6 bases). Per germline, CDR1 SGDLS and CDR2 YYNGEE. V was shortened by 2 bases and J by 4 bases, with 13 bases between the two germline ends. The CDR3 spans 14 residues. CDR3 sequence (DNA): TGTGCCAGCAGCGTTTCGGACAGACCTTACGAGCAGTACTTC. This sequence encodes CASSVSDRPYEQYF.

This clone was detected a few times. The chain employs TRBV6-8 and TRBJ2-2, with a tentative D call TRBD2 (6 bases). With 6 bases removed from V and 1 base from J, the gap between germline ends came to 15 bases. The CDR3 loop spans 16 amino acids. CDR1 and CDR2 from the germline V gene are MNHGY and SAAAGT. CDR3 in amino acids: CASRPLGGGNTGELFF. CDR3 in DNA: TGTGCCAGCAGACCTCTGGGGGGAGGGAACACCGGGGAGCTGTTTTTT.

The J gene is TRBJ2-1, the V gene TRBV11-3; D not resolved. V was cut by 1 base and J by 4 bases, with 8 bases left in between. From germline, CDR1 is SGHNT and CDR2 YENEEA. The CDR3 loop spans 14 amino acids. The CDR3 nucleotides are TGTGCCAGCAGCTTAGGAGGTCCTTACAATGAGCAGTTCTTC. Encoded protein: CASSLGGPYNEQFF. Based on the CDR3 plus reference TRBV11-3 and TRBJ2-1, the full variable domain is EAGVVQSPRYKIIEKKQPVAFWCNPISGHNTLYWYLQNLGQGPELLIRYENEEAVDDSQLPKDRFSAERLKGVDSTLKIQPAELGDSAVYLCASSLGGPYNEQFFGPGTRLTVL.

This clone was picked up a small number of times. This chain joins TRBV6-8 and TRBJ2-7, with TRBD2 matching over 8 bases. The V segment lost 5 bases and the J segment 2 bases; nucleotides outside the gene matches: 11. Germline values: CDR1 MNHGY, CDR2 SAAAGT. The CDR3 has 16 amino acids. Written as DNA, the CDR3 is TGTGCCAGCAGTCTTCCCGGTGGGCGGGGGGCCTACGAGCAGTACTTC. Translation gives CASSLPGGRGAYEQYF.

This clone is medium-sized in the sample. The gene calls are TRBV11-3 and TRBJ2-4, with TRBD1 matching over 12 bases. The trim removed 5 bases at V and 7 bases at J, leaving 6 bases unmatched. This CDR3 comprises 15 residues. Germline loops: CDR1 SGHNT, CDR2 YENEEA. The CDR3 bases are TGTGCCAGCAGCCAGGGACAGGGGGCCGGTAACATTCAGTACTTC. It translates to CASSQGQGAGNIQYF.